This T cell receptor beta chain derives from a study of identical twins. Study conclusions and caveats: Beta out-of-frame sequences showed weaker excess twin sharing. In cord blood, abundant beta clonotypes had fewer insertions; memory showed no trend.

Concerning this clonotype itself: Its antigen is as yet unknown.

Using its own MiXCR run on the 5' RACE reads, TCRdb lists one record per CDR3 protein. The sample has hundreds of thousands of distinct CDR3 sequences, approximately 18% seen once; the top ten hold 10% to 15%. Everyone who gave samples was a healthy Caucasian. The sample also formed part of further work on T cells expressing NK-cell markers. In that study: Whether expanded NKG2C+ T cell clones recognized HCMV stayed uncertain.

This receptor was taken from a woman aged 18-29 years in good health. What was sequenced was PBMCs.

The CDR3 reads CASSGTADYGYTF. The CDR3 coding sequence is TGTGCCAGCAGCGGGACAGCGGACTATGGCTACACCTTC. The rearrangement joins TRBV2 to TRBJ1-2, with 7 bases matching TRBD1. The V gene end was trimmed by 6 bases and the J gene end by 3 bases; junction bases not matched to a gene: 4. This CDR3 is 13 amino acids long. Looked up from germline, CDR1 is SNHLY and CDR2 is FYNNEI. The full variable domain, rest sourced from reference TRBV2 and TRBJ1-2, is EPEVTQTPSHQVTQMGQEVILRCVPISNHLYFYWYRQILGQKVEFLVSFYNNEISEKSEIFDDQFSVERPDGSNFTLKIRSTKLEDSAMYFCASSGTADYGYTFGSGTRLTVV.